A single sample is the source of the 8 T cell receptor beta chains below, sequenced in a study of blood T cell repertoires in COVID-19. The repertoire was sequenced with immunoSEQ multiplex PCR; TCRdb's copy has only in-frame clones and lacks some. Of hundreds of thousands of clones listed, about four fifths are singletons. Sequenced sample: peripheral blood. Every receptor here comes from an older man with acute or convalescent COVID-19.

This chain connects TRBV2 to TRBJ1-1, with D uncertain. CDR3 length: 12 residues. The ends were cut back, 1 base at V and 7 bases at J, with 7 bases in the middle. Germline V lookup: CDR1 SNHLY, CDR2 FYNNEI. The CDR3: CASSEVRIEAFF. In DNA form, the CDR3 reads TGTGCCAGCAGTGAAGTGAGAATTGAAGCTTTCTTT.

This clone was recorded once. This chain links TRBV24-1 with TRBJ2-5; no clear D gene. Trimming left V 1 base short and J 1 base short, with 9 bases between. Germline lookup yields CDR1 KGHDR and CDR2 SFDVKD. The CDR3 runs to 15 residues. For the CDR3, the DNA is TGTGCCACCAGTGATTTTACCCGAGGCCAAGAGACCCAGTACTTC. Its protein product is CATSDFTRGQETQYF.

The chain combines TRBV6-5 with TRBJ1-4; D possibly corresponds to TRBD1 (6 bases). This CDR3 is 15 amino acids long. Per the germline V gene, CDR1 is MNHEY and CDR2 is SVGAGI. V shed 1 base and J shed 6 bases, with 12 bases lying between them. CDR3 sequence (DNA): TGTGCCAGCAGTTACTGGGACAAGGGATATGAAAAACTGTTTTTT. This sequence encodes CASSYWDKGYEKLFF.

The chain is built from TRBV11-2 and TRBJ1-6; tentative D call: TRBD1 (5 bases). The CDR3 consists of 15 residues. V lost 4 bases, J lost 9 bases, and 16 bases lay in between. The germline V gene encodes CDR1 SGHAT and CDR2 FQNNGV. The CDR3 sequence is CASSSTVTGGSPLHF. The CDR3, as DNA: TGTGCCAGCAGCTCGACAGTCACAGGCGGTTCACCCCTCCACTTT.

The chain links TRBV19 to TRBJ2-7, with 10 positions matching TRBD2. Germline V lookup: CDR1 LNHDA, CDR2 SQIVND (reference sequence). The CDR3 is 16 residues long. Trimming removed 9 bases from V and 0 bases from J; junction bases left unmatched: 11. CDR3: CASNRGAGGDSYEQYF. Written as DNA, the CDR3 is TGTGCCAGCAACCGAGGAGCGGGAGGGGACTCCTACGAGCAGTACTTC.

The chain carries TRBV3-1 (or the pseudogene TRBV3-2) and TRBJ1-2, with D tentatively TRBD1 (6 bases). The CDR3 loop spans 13 amino acids. The V end lost 1 base, the J end lost 5 bases, and 8 bases lay between the germline ends. Germline lookup yields CDR1 LGHDT and CDR2 YNNKEL (reference sequence). The CDR3 is CASSQVTGYGYTF. DNA for the CDR3: TGTGCCAGCAGCCAAGTCACAGGGTATGGCTACACCTTC.

The CDR3 sequence: CAWKRRGGAEIHEQYF. In DNA form, the CDR3 reads TGTGCCTGGAAAAGAAGGGGGGGAGCTGAAATCCACGAGCAGTACTTC. The chain carries TRBV30 and TRBJ2-7; tentatively, D is TRBD2 (7 bases). Germline V gene sequence: CDR1 GTSNPN, CDR2 SVGIG (reference sequence). V was trimmed by 4 bases and J by 5 bases, leaving 24 bases between them. CDR3 length: 16 residues.

The chain employs TRBV5-4 and TRBJ1-5; 7 nucleotides match TRBD1. This CDR3 region has 15 residues. Losses at the gene ends were 2 bases for V and 4 bases for J; bases not matched to a gene: 6. In germline, CDR1 is SGHNT, CDR2 YYREEE (reference sequence). CDR3 in DNA: TGTGCCAGCAGCTTAAAGGGGGCGGGTAATCAGCCCCAGCATTTT. It yields the protein CASSLKGAGNQPQHF.